This T cell receptor beta chain originates from a study of shared clonotypes between healthy human individuals. Study as a whole: Sampling drew on donors who were two women and a few men aged 18 to 49.

V was pared by 2 bases and J by 3 bases, with 7 bases of the junction left unmatched. The germline V gene encodes CDR1 SGHVS and CDR2 FQNEAQ. This CDR3 contains 17 residues. As defined, naive CD8 cells were CD45RO-negative and positively selected for CCR7, with terminally differentiated effector memory CD45RA+ cells excluded. TCRdb keeps only in-frame clones here, not all; method: immunoSEQ multiplex PCR. Altogether hundreds of thousands of clones are present, 80% to 95% being singletons, with the ten largest covering about 25%. The sequenced sample consisted of naive CD8+ T cells sorted from blood. This clonotype was sampled from a man aged 30 to 45 in good health. The V gene is TRBV7-8, the J gene TRBJ2-5; 12 bases map to TRBD2. This chain's CDR3 is CASSLLAGGVIKETQYF. The CDR3 DNA reads TGTGCCAGCAGCTTACTAGCGGGAGGGGTAATTAAAGAGACCCAGTACTTC.